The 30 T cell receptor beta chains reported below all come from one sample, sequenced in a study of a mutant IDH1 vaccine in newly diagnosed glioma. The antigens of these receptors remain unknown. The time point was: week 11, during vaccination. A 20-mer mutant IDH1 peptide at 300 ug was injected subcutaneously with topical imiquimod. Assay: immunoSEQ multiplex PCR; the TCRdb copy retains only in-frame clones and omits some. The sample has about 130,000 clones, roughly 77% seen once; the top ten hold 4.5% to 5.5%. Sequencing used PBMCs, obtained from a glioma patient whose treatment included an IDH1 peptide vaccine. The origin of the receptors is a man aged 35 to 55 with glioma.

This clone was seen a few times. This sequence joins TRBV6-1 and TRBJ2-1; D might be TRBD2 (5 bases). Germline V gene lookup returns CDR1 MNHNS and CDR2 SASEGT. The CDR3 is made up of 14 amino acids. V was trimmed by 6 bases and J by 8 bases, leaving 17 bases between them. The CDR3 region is CASSQAVARDEQFF. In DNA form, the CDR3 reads TGTGCCAGCAGCCAAGCGGTAGCTCGGGATGAGCAGTTCTTC.

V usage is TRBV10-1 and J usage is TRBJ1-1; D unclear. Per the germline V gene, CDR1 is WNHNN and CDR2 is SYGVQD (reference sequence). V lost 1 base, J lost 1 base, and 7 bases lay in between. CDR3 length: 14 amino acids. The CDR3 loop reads CASSEYRANTEAFF. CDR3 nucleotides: TGCGCCAGCAGTGAGTATAGGGCGAACACTGAAGCTTTCTTT.

The CDR3 nucleotides are TGCAGCGTGGATCGACAGGGGAAGGGGGAGACCCAGTACTTC. It yields the protein CSVDRQGKGETQYF. V usage is TRBV29-1 and J usage is TRBJ2-5; 8 nucleotides line up with TRBD1. Germline assignment: CDR1 SQVTM and CDR2 ANQGSEA. J was trimmed by 5 bases and V by 6 bases; bases with no gene match: 11. The CDR3 contains 14 residues. Based on the CDR3 plus reference TRBV29-1 and TRBJ2-5, the full variable domain is SAVISQKPSRDICQRGTSLTIQCQVDSQVTMMFWYRQQPGQSLTLIATANQGSEATYESGFVIDKFPISRPNLTFSTLTVSNMSPEDSSIYLCSVDRQGKGETQYFGPGTRLLVL.

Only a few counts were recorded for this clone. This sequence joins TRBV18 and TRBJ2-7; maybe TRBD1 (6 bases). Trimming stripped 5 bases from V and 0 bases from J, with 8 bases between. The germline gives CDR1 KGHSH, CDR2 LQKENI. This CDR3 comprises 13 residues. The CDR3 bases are TGTGCCAGCTCAGGACAGAGCTCCTACGAGCAGTACTTC. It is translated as CASSGQSSYEQYF.

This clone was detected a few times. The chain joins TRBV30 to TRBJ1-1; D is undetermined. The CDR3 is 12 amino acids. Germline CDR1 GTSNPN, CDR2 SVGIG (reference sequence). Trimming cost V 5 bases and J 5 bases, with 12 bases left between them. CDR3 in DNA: TGTGCCTGGCGGGGAAAAAAGACTGAAGCTTTCTTT. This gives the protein CAWRGKKTEAFF.

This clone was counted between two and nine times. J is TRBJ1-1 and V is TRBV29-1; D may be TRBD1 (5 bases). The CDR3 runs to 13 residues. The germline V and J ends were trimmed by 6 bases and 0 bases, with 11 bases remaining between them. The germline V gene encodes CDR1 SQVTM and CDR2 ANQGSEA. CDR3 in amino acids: CSVPGVMNTEAFF. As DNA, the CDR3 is TGCAGCGTCCCGGGGGTCATGAACACTGAAGCTTTCTTT.

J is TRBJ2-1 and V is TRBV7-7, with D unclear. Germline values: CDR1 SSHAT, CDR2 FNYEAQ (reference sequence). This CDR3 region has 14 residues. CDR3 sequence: CASSTAGPGNEQFF. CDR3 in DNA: TGTGCTAGCTCAACAGCAGGTCCCGGCAATGAGCAGTTCTTC.

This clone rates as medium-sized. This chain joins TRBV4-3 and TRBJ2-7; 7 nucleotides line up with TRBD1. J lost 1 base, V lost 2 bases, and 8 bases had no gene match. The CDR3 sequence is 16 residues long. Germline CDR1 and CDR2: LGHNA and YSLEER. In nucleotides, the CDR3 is TGCGCCAGCAGCCAAACCCGACAGGGAGCATCCTACGAGCAGTACTTC. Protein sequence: CASSQTRQGASYEQYF.

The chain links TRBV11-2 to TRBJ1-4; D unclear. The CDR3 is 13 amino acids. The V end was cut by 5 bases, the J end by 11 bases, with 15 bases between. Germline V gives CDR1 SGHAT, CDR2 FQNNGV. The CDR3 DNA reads TGTGCCAGCAGCGTGGGCTCGGGTCGGAAACTGTTTTTT. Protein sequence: CASSVGSGRKLFF. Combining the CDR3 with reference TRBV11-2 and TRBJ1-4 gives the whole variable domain EAGVAQSPRYKIIEKRQSVAFWCNPISGHATLYWYQQILGQGPKLLIQFQNNGVVDDSQLPKDRFSAERLKGVDSTLKIQPAKLEDSAVYLCASSVGSGRKLFFGSGTQLSVL.

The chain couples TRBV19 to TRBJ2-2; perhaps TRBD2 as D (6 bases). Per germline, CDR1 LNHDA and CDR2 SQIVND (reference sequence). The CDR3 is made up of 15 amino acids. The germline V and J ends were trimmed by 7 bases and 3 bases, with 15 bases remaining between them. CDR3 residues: CASKSGDRDTGELFF. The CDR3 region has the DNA TGTGCCAGTAAGTCGGGAGACCGTGACACCGGGGAGCTGTTTTTT.

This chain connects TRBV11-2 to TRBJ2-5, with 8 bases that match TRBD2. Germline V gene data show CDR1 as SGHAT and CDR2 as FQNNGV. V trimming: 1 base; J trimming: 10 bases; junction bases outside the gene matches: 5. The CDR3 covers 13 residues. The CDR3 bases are TGTGCCAGCAGCTTAGGGGGAGCGGGGGACCAGTACTTC. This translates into CASSLGGAGDQYF.

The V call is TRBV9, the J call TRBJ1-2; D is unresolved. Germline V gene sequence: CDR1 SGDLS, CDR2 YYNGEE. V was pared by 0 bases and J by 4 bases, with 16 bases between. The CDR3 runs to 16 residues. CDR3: CASSVAWQTLAYGYTF. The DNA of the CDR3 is TGTGCCAGCAGCGTAGCTTGGCAGACCTTGGCCTATGGCTACACCTTC.

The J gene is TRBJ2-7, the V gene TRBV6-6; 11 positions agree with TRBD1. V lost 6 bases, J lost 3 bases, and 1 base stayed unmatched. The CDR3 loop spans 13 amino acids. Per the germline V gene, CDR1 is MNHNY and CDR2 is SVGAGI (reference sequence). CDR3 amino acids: CASRGTGGYEQYF. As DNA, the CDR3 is TGTGCCAGCAGGGGGACAGGGGGCTACGAGCAGTACTTC.

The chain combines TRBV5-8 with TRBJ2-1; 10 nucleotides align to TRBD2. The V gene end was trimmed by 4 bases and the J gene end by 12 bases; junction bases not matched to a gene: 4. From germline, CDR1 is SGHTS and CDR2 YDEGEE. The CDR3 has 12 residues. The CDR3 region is CASSPRLAGQFF. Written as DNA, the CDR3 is TGTGCCAGCAGCCCTAGACTAGCGGGGCAGTTCTTC.

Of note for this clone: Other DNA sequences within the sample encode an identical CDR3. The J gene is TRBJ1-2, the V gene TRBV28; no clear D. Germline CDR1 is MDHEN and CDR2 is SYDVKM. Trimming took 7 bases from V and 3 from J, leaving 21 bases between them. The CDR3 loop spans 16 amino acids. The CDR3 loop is CASTLVERRGYYGYTF. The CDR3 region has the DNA TGTGCCAGCACCCTTGTGGAGCGACGGGGTTACTATGGCTACACCTTC.

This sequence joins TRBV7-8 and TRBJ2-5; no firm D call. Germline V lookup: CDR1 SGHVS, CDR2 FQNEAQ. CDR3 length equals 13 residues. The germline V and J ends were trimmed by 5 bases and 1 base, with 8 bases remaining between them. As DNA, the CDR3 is TGTGCCAGCAGCCTGGACCGCCAAGAGACCCAGTACTTC. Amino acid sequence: CASSLDRQETQYF.

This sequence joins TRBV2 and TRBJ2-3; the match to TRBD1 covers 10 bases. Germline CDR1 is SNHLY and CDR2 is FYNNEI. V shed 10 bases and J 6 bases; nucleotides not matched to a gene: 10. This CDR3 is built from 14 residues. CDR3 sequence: CATEGQGGLDTQYF. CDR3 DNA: TGTGCCACCGAAGGACAGGGGGGATTGGATACGCAGTATTTT.

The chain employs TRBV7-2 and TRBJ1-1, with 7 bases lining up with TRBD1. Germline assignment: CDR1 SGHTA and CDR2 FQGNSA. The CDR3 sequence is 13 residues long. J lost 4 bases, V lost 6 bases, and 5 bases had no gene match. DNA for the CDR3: TGTGCCAGCAGTTCAACAGGGGTCACTGAAGCTTTCTTT. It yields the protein CASSSTGVTEAFF.

In DNA, the CDR3 is TGTGCCAGCAGTGAAAGAGGCACCGGGGAGCTGTTTTTT. Protein product: CASSERGTGELFF. The chain combines TRBV25-1 with TRBJ2-2; D unresolved. The CDR3 is 13 amino acids. Trimming cost V 2 bases and J 4 bases, with 5 bases left between them. Per the germline V gene, CDR1 is MGHDK and CDR2 is SYGVNS.

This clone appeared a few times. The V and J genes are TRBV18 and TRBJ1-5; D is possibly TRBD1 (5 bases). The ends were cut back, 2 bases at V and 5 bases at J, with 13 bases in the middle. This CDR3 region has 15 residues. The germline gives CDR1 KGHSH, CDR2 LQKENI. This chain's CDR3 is CASSPAGKVDQPQHF. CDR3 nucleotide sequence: TGTGCCAGCTCACCAGCAGGGAAGGTTGATCAGCCCCAGCATTTT.

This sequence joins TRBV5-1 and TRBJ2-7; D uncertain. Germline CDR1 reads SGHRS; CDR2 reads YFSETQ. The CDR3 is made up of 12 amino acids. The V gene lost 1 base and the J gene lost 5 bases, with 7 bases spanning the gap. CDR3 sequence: CASSLMGDEQYF. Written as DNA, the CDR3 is TGCGCCAGCAGCTTGATGGGTGACGAGCAGTACTTC.

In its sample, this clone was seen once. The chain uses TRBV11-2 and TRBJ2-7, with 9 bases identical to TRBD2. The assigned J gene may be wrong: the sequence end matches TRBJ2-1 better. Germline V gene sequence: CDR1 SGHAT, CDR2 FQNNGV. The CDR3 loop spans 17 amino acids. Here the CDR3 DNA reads TGTGCCAGCAGCCCCGTGGGGCTAGCGGGAACATTAGGAGAGCAGTTCTTC. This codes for CASSPVGLAGTLGEQFF.

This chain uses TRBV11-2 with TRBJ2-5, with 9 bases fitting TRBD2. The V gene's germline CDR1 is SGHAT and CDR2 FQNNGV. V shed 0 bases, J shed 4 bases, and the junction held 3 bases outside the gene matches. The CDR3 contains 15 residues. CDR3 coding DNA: TGTGCCAGCAGCTTAGATAGCGGGGGAGGAGAGACCCAGTACTTC. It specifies CASSLDSGGGETQYF.

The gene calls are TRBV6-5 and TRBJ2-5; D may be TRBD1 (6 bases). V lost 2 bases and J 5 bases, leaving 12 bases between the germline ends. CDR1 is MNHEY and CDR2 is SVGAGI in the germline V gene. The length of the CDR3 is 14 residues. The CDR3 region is CASSYGGSSETQYF. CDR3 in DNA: TGTGCCAGCAGTTACGGGGGCAGCTCGGAGACCCAGTACTTC.

The CDR3 sequence is CASSQAPGTGGHEQYF. The DNA for the CDR3 is TGCGCCAGCAGCCAAGCCCCCGGGACAGGGGGCCACGAGCAGTACTTC. The chain combines TRBV4-3 with TRBJ2-7; TRBD1 matches 12 bases. This CDR3 has 16 residues. The ends lost 1 base at V and 5 bases at J; junction bases unmatched: 6. Germline assignment: CDR1 LGHNA and CDR2 YSLEER.

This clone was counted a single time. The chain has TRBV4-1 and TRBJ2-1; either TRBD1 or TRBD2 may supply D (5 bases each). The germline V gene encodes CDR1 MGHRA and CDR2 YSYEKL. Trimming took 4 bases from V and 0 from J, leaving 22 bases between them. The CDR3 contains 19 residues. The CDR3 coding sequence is TGCGCCAGCAGCCCTCCCCCCCCAGGGACGGCCAGCTCCTACAATGAGCAGTTCTTC. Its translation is CASSPPPPGTASSYNEQFF.

CDR3 sequence (DNA): TGTGCAAGTCGCTTCCTCTCACAAGGTAATTCACCCCTCCACTTT. Translated: CASRFLSQGNSPLHF. The V and J genes are TRBV12-2 and TRBJ1-6. TRBV12-2 corresponds to a pseudogene. The CDR3 covers 15 residues.

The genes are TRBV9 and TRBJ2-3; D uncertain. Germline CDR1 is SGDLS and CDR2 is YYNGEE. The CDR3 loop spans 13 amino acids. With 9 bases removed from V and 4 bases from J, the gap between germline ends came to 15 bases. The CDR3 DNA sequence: TGTGCCACCCCTCAGGTCAGCGCAGATACGCAGTATTTT. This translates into CATPQVSADTQYF.

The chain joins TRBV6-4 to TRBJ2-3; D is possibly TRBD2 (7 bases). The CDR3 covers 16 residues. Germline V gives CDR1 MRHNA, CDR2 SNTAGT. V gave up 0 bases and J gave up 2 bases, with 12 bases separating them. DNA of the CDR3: TGTGCCAGCAGTGACTCGTCGGGGGGCTCCACAGATACGCAGTATTTT. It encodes CASSDSSGGSTDTQYF.

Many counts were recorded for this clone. The CDR3 DNA reads TGTGCCAGCAGCCGCGCCGGCACCGGGGAGCTGTTTTTT. Translated, it gives CASSRAGTGELFF. The chain is built from TRBV7-9 and TRBJ2-2; D call uncertain. Germline V gene lookup returns CDR1 SEHNR and CDR2 FQNEAQ (reference sequence). The ends were cut back, 5 bases at V and 4 bases at J, with 8 bases in the middle. The CDR3 has 13 amino acids.